This T cell receptor (beta chain) comes out of a study of neoadjuvant anti-PD-1 for oral cavity cancer. Study-wide background: Patients without progression received a fourth nivolumab dose around day 43, then surgical resection on days 50-56.

Blood libraries mostly used 400 to 500 ng genomic DNA, six replicates each. Sequenced by immunoSEQ multiplex PCR; TCRdb stores in-frame clones only, minus some. Of about 14,000 clones detected, roughly 73% appear once; the ten largest clones hold less than 3%. There are 12 residues in the CDR3. Germline V lookup: CDR1 MGHDK, CDR2 SYGVNS. V was trimmed by 3 bases and J by 7 bases, leaving 7 bases between them. The genes are TRBV25-1 and TRBJ1-5, with D uncertain. The TCR originated in a person aged 40 to 85 with oral cavity squamous cell carcinoma. The material was PBMCs, obtained before nivolumab (anti-PD-1) treatment. In DNA form, the CDR3 reads TGTGCCAGCAGTGAGGGGTTACAGCCCCAGCATTTT. Its protein is CASSEGLQPQHF.